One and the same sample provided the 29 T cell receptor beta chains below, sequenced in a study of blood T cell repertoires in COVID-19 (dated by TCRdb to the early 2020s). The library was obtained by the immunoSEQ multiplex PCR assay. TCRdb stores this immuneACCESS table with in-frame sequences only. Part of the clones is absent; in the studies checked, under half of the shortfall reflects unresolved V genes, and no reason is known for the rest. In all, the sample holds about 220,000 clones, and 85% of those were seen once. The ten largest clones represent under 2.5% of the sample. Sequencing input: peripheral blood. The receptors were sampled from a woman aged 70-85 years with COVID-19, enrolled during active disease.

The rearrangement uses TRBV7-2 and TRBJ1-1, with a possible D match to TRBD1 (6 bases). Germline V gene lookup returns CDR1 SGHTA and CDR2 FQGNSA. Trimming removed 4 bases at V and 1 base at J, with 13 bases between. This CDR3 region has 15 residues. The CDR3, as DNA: TGTGCCAGCAGCTCGGTCAGGGGAAGGAACACTGAAGCTTTCTTT. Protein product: CASSSVRGRNTEAFF.

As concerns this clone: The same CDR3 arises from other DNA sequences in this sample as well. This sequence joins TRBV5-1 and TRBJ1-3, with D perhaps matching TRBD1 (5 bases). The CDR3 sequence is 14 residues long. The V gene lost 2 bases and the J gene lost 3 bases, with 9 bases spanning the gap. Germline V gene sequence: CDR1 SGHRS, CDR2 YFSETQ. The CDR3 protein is CASSLAGYGNTIYF. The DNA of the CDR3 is TGCGCCAGCAGCTTAGCAGGGTATGGAAACACCATATATTTT.

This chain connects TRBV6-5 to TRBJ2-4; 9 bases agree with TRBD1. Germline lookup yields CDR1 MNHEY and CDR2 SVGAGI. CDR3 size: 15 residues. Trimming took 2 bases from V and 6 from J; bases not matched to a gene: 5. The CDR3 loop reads CASSYAQGAGNIQYF. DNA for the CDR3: TGTGCCAGCAGTTACGCACAGGGGGCTGGAAACATTCAGTACTTC.

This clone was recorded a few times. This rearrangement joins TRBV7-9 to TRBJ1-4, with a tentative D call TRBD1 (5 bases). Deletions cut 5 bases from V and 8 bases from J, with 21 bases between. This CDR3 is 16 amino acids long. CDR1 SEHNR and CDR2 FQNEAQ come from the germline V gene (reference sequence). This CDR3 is CASSRKGTSRTEKLFF. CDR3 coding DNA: TGTGCCAGCAGCCGTAAAGGGACTTCCCGGACCGAAAAACTGTTTTTT.

The CDR3 region has the DNA TGTGCCATCAGCCCGACAGGGGGAGGCTACACCTTC. It yields the protein CAISPTGGGYTF. The chain combines TRBV10-3 with TRBJ1-2, with 9 bases matching TRBD1. Germline trimming cut 6 bases from V and 8 bases from J; bases unmatched to any gene: 4. The CDR3 extends over 12 amino acids. The germline gives CDR1 ENHRY, CDR2 SYGVKD.

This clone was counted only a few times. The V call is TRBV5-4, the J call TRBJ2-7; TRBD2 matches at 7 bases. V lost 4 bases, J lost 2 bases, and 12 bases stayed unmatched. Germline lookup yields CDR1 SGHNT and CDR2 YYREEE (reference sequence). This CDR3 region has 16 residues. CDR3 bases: TGTGCCAGCAGCCAGGGCGGGAGCGAACCCCCCTACGAGCAGTACTTC. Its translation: CASSQGGSEPPYEQYF.

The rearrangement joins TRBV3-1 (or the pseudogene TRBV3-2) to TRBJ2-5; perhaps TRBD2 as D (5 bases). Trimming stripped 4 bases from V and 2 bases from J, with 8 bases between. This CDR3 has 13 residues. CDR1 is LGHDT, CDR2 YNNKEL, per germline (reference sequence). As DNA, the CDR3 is TGTGCCAGCAGCCCCGGGGTACAAGAGACCCAGTACTTC. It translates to CASSPGVQETQYF.

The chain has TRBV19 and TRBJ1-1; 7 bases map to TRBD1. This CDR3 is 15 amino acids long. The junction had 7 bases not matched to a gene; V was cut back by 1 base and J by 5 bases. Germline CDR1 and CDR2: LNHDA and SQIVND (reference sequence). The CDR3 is CASSIGTGTWTEAFF. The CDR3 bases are TGTGCCAGTAGTATAGGGACAGGTACTTGGACTGAAGCTTTCTTT.

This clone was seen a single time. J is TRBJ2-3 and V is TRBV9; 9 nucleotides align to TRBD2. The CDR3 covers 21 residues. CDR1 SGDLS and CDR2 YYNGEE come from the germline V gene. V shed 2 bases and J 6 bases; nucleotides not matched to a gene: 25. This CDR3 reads CASSVSTLGGRGGRAADTQYF. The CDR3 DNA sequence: TGTGCCAGCAGCGTCTCAACCCTCGGGGGGCGCGGCGGGAGGGCCGCTGATACGCAGTATTTT.

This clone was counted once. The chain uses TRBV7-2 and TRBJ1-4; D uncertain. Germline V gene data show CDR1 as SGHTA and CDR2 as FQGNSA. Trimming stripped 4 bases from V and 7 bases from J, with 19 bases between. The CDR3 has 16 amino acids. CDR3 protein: CASSSNSYAPGEKLFF. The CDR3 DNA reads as TGTGCCAGCAGCTCTAATAGCTATGCGCCGGGTGAAAAACTGTTTTTT.

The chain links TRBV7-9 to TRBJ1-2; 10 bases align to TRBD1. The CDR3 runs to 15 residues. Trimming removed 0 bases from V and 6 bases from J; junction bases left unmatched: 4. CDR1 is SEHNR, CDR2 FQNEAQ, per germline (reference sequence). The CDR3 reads CASSLAGQGVNGYTF. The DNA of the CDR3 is TGTGCCAGCAGCTTAGCCGGACAGGGGGTCAATGGCTACACCTTC.

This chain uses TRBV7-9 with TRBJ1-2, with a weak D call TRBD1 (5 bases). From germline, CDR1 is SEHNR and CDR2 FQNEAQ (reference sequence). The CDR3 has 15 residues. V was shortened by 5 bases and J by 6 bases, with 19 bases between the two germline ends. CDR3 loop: CASSPRVADLDGYTF. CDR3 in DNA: TGTGCCAGCAGCCCCAGGGTGGCCGACCTGGATGGCTACACCTTC. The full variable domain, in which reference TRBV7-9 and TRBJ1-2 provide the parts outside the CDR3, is DTGVSQNPRHKITKRGQNVTFRCDPISEHNRLYWYRQTLGQGPEFLTYFQNEAQLEKSRLLSDRFSAERPKGSFSTLEIQRTEQGDSAMYLCASSPRVADLDGYTFGSGTRLTVV.

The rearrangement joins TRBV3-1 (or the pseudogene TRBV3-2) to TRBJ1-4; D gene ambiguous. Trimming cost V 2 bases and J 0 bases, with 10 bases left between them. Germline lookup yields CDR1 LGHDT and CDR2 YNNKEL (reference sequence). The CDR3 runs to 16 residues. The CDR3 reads CASSQSKIPTNEKLFF. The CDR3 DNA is TGTGCCAGCAGCCAATCTAAGATACCAACTAATGAAAAACTGTTTTTT.

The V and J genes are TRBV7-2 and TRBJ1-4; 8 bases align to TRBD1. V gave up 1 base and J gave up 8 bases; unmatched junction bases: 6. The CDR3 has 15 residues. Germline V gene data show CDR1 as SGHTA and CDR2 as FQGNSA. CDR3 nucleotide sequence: TGTGCCAGCAGCTTAGGGACAGGGATTGGGGAAAAACTGTTTTTT. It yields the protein CASSLGTGIGEKLFF.

In DNA, the CDR3 is TGTGCCAGCAGCTTATTTCTGGGAGTACCTGAAGCTTTCTTT. Translating it yields CASSLFLGVPEAFF. The V call is TRBV7-9, the J call TRBJ1-1; D is uncertain. Germline loops: CDR1 SEHNR, CDR2 FQNEAQ (reference sequence). The CDR3 is 14 residues long. Between the trimmed V and J ends, which lost 2 bases and 6 bases, there was a span of 13 bases.

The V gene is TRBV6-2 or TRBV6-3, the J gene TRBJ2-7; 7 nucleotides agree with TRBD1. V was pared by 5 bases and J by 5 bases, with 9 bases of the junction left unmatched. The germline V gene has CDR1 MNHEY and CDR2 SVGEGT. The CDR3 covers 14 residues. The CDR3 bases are TGTGCCAGCAGTCTTCGGACAGGTACGAACGAGCAGTACTTC. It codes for CASSLRTGTNEQYF.

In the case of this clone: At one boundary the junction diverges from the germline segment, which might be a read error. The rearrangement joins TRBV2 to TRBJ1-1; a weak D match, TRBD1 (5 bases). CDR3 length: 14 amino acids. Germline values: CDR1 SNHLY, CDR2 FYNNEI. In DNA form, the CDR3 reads TGTGCCAGCCGTGAGGACATCACGAACACTGAAGCTTTCTTT. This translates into CASREDITNTEAFF.

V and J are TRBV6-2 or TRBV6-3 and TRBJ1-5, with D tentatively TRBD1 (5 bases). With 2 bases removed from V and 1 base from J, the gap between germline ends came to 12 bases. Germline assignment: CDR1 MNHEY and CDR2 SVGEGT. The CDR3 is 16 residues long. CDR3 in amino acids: CASSYGRGGSNQPQHF. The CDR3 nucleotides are TGTGCCAGCAGTTACGGGAGGGGAGGAAGCAATCAGCCCCAGCATTTT.

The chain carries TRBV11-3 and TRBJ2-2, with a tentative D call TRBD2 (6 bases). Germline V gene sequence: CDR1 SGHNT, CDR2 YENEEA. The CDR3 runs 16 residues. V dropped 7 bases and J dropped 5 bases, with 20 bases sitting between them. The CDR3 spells CASTKEYGAGTGELFF. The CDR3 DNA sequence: TGTGCCAGCACCAAAGAGTATGGGGCGGGAACCGGGGAGCTGTTTTTT.

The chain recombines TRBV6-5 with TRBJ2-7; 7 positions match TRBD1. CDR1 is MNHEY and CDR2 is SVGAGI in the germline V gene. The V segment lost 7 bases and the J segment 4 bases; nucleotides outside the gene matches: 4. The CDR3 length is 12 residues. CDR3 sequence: CASTDRPYEQYF. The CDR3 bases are TGTGCCAGCACGGACAGGCCTTACGAGCAGTACTTC.

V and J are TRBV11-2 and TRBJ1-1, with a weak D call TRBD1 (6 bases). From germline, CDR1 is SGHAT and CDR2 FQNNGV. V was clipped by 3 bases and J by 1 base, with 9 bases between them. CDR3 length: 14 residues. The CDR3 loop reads CASSLMGQNTEAFF. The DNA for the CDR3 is TGTGCCAGCAGCTTGATGGGACAGAACACTGAAGCTTTCTTT.

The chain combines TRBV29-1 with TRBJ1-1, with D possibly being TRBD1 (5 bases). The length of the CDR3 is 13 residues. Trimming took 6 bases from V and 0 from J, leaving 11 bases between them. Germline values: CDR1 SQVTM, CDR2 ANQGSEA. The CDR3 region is CSVYTTVNTEAFF. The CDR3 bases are TGCAGCGTCTATACGACAGTGAACACTGAAGCTTTCTTT.

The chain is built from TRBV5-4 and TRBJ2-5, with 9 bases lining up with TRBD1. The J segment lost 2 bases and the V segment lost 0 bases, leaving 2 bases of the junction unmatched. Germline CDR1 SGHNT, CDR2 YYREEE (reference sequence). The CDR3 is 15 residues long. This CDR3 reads CASSLGDRVQETQYF. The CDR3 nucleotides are TGTGCCAGCAGCTTGGGGGACAGGGTACAAGAGACCCAGTACTTC. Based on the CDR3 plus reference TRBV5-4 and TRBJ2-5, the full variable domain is ETGVTQSPTHLIKTRGQQVTLRCSSQSGHNTVSWYQQALGQGPQFIFQYYREEENGRGNFPPRFSGLQFPNYSSELNVNALELDDSALYLCASSLGDRVQETQYFGPGTRLLVL.

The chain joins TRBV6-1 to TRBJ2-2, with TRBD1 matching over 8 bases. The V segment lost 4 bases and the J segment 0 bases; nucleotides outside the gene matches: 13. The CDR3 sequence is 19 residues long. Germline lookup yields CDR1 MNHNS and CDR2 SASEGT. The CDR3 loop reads CASSAGQGRGLANTGELFF. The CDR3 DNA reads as TGTGCCAGCAGTGCCGGACAGGGTCGAGGTTTAGCGAACACCGGGGAGCTGTTTTTT.

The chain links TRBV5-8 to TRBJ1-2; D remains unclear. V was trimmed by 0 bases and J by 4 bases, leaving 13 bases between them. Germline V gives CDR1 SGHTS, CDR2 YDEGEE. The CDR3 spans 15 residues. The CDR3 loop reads CASSLGGGESYGYTF. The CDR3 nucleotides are TGTGCCAGCAGCTTGGGCGGAGGAGAATCCTATGGCTACACCTTC.

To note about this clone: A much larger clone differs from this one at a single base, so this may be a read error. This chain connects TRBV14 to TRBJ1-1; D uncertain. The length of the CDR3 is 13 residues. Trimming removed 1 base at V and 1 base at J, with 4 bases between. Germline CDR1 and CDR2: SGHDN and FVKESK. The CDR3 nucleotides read TGTGCCAGCAGCCAAGGACAGAACACTGAAGCTTTCTTT. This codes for CASSQGQNTEAFF.

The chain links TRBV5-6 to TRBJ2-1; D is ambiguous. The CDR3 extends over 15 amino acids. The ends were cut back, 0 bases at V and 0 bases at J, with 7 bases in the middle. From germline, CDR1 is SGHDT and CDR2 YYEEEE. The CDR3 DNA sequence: TGTGCCAGCAGCTTGGGGTTTAGCTCCTACAATGAGCAGTTCTTC. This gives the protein CASSLGFSSYNEQFF. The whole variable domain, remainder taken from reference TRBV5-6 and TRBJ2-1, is DAGVTQSPTHLIKTRGQQVTLRCSPKSGHDTVSWYQQALGQGPQFIFQYYEEEERQRGNFPDRFSGHQFPNYSSELNVNALLLGDSALYLCASSLGFSSYNEQFFGPGTRLTVL.

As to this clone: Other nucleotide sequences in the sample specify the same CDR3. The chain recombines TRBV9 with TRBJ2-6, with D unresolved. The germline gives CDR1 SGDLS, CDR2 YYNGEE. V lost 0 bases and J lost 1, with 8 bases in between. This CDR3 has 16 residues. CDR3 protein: CASSVGAGSGANVLTF. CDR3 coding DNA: TGTGCCAGCAGCGTAGGAGCAGGTTCTGGGGCCAACGTCCTGACTTTC.

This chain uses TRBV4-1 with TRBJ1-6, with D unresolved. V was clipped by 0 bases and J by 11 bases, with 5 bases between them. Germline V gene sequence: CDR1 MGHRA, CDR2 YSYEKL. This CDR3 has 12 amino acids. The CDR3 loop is CASSQDEAPLHF. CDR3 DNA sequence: TGCGCCAGCAGCCAAGATGAGGCACCCCTCCACTTT.